The 27 T cell receptor beta chains below come from one sample, sequenced in a study of T-cell memory formation after mild COVID-19. Using its own MiXCR run on the 5' RACE reads, TCRdb lists one record per CDR3 protein. The sample lists hundreds of thousands of distinct CDR3 sequences, about 22% occurring once. The sequenced sample consisted of PBMCs or a T cell subset sorted from them (not recorded which). All receptors derive from an adult woman who had mild COVID-19 (a few samples of this study predate the infection). Cell type and time point are not known.

This clonotype has more than one count but fewer than ten. The chain recombines TRBV18 with TRBJ2-7; 10 bases match TRBD2. The V gene's germline CDR1 is KGHSH and CDR2 LQKENI. The CDR3 contains 15 residues. V dropped 5 bases and J dropped 3; count of bases not matched to a gene: 7. The CDR3 DNA sequence: TGTGCCAGCTCATCCCTAGCGGGAGCCAACTACGAGCAGTACTTC. It codes for CASSSLAGANYEQYF.

This clonotype occurred a few times. J is TRBJ2-2 and V is TRBV11-2; 8 nucleotides align to TRBD2. CDR3 size: 16 residues. Trimming took 3 bases from V and 3 from J; bases not matched to a gene: 6. Germline V gene sequence: CDR1 SGHAT, CDR2 FQNNGV. CDR3 loop: CASSFGLAEYTGELFF. For the CDR3, the DNA is TGTGCCAGCAGCTTTGGACTAGCAGAATACACCGGGGAGCTGTTTTTT.

At least ten counts were recorded for this clonotype. The gene calls are TRBV5-6 and TRBJ1-5, with no clear D. V was clipped by 4 bases and J by 2 bases, with 13 bases between them. The CDR3 is 15 amino acids. Per the germline V gene, CDR1 is SGHDT and CDR2 is YYEEEE. In nucleotides, the CDR3 is TGTGCCAGCAGCCCCTGGGCGCAGGGCAATCAGCCCCAGCATTTT. It is translated as CASSPWAQGNQPQHF.

This clonotype was picked up a small number of times. This sequence joins TRBV6-6 and TRBJ1-1; a possible D gene is TRBD1 (5 bases). Germline V CDR1 and CDR2: MNHNY, SVGAGI (reference sequence). Trimming stripped 4 bases from V and 3 bases from J, with 9 bases between. This CDR3 has 13 amino acids. The CDR3 protein is CASSWGTDTEAFF. CDR3 bases: TGTGCCAGCAGTTGGGGGACGGACACTGAAGCTTTCTTT.

The V and J genes are TRBV29-1 and TRBJ2-2, with TRBD2 as a possible D gene (5 bases). With 4 bases removed from V and 2 bases from J, the gap between germline ends came to 8 bases. The CDR3 contains 13 residues. Germline V gene lookup returns CDR1 SQVTM and CDR2 ANQGSEA. CDR3 region: CSVVAINTGELFF. The CDR3 nucleotides read TGCAGCGTTGTAGCGATTAACACCGGGGAGCTGTTTTTT.

The chain is built from TRBV6-5 and TRBJ2-7; 8 bases map to TRBD1. The germline V gene encodes CDR1 MNHEY and CDR2 SVGAGI. V trimming: 0 bases; J trimming: 4 bases; junction bases outside the gene matches: 2. CDR3 size: 14 residues. The CDR3: CASSYSRTGYEQYF. The CDR3 DNA is TGTGCCAGCAGTTACTCCCGGACAGGGTACGAGCAGTACTTC.

The rearrangement joins TRBV20-1 to TRBJ2-1; 8 positions match TRBD2. J gave up 4 bases and V 2 bases, and 7 bases lay outside the gene matches. The germline V gene has CDR1 DFQATT and CDR2 SNEGSKA (reference sequence). CDR3 length equals 15 residues. CDR3: CSARPSSGLYNEQFF. The CDR3 DNA follows: TGCAGTGCTAGACCTTCTAGCGGGCTTTACAATGAGCAGTTCTTC.

This clonotype was found many times. V usage is TRBV7-9 and J usage is TRBJ2-5, with TRBD1 matching 9 bases. Germline CDR1 SEHNR, CDR2 FQNEAQ (reference sequence). The CDR3 length is 15 residues. J gave up 4 bases and V 3 bases, and 6 bases lay outside the gene matches. The CDR3, as DNA: TGTGCCAGCAGCTTTGGACAGGGGTTGCTAGAGACCCAGTACTTC. Its translation is CASSFGQGLLETQYF.

The chain carries TRBV29-1 and TRBJ1-1; no definite D call. CDR1 and CDR2 (germline): SQVTM, ANQGSEA. The V end was cut by 4 bases, the J end by 5 bases, with 11 bases between. The CDR3 length is 12 residues. Written as DNA, the CDR3 is TGCAGCGTTGCGAGCCGCGGGACTGAAGCTTTCTTT. Protein: CSVASRGTEAFF.

The rearrangement joins TRBV2 to TRBJ2-7; 7 bases are shared with TRBD2. V was clipped by 4 bases and J by 0 bases; unmatched bases: 3. This CDR3 region has 14 residues. Per the germline V gene, CDR1 is SNHLY and CDR2 is FYNNEI. For the CDR3, the DNA is TGTGCCAGCAGTGGGCGCGGGAGCTCCTACGAGCAGTACGTC. Translation gives CASSGRGSSYEQYV.

The chain recombines TRBV7-3 with TRBJ2-7; a weak D match, TRBD2 (5 bases). Per the germline V gene, CDR1 is SGHTA and CDR2 is FQGTGA. V lost 5 bases to trimming and J lost 2 bases, with 22 bases between them. The CDR3 spans 17 residues. The CDR3 region is CASSLTPRVGGAYEQYF. The CDR3 DNA follows: TGTGCCAGCAGCCTCACCCCCCGAGTTGGAGGCGCCTACGAGCAGTACTTC.

This clonotype was counted a few times. This chain joins TRBV7-6 and TRBJ2-7; 10 bases agree with TRBD2. Trimming cost V 2 bases and J 5 bases; bases outside gene matches: 6. CDR3 length equals 15 residues. Germline V gene lookup returns CDR1 SGHVS and CDR2 FNYEAQ. The CDR3 reads CASSLMPSGSHEQYF. The DNA of the CDR3 is TGTGCCAGCAGCTTAATGCCTAGCGGGAGCCACGAGCAGTACTTC.

In its sample, this clonotype was seen once. The J gene is TRBJ2-3, the V gene TRBV30; D is unclear. CDR1 is GTSNPN, CDR2 SVGIG, per germline (reference sequence). Trimming shortened V by 2 bases and J by 4 bases, and 7 bases separated the two germline ends. The CDR3 runs to 12 residues. The CDR3 region has the DNA TGTGCCTGGAGTTTTATAGCAGATACGCAGTATTTT. Translation: CAWSFIADTQYF.

The chain employs TRBV6-2 or TRBV6-3 and TRBJ2-2; D unresolved. CDR3 length: 15 residues. The germline V gene encodes CDR1 MNHEY and CDR2 SVGEGT. The V end lost 5 bases, the J end lost 3 bases, and 13 bases lay between the germline ends. The CDR3, as DNA: TGTGCCAGCAGTGACTGGGAATGGGACACCGGGGAGCTGTTTTTT. It encodes CASSDWEWDTGELFF.

This clonotype has just a few counts. This chain links TRBV20-1 with TRBJ2-1; 11 bases line up with TRBD2. J gave up 1 base and V 0 bases, and 5 bases lay outside the gene matches. The CDR3 loop spans 17 amino acids. Germline assignment: CDR1 DFQATT and CDR2 SNEGSKA (reference sequence). Here the CDR3 reads CSARDPSGRTSYNEQFF. CDR3 nucleotide sequence: TGCAGTGCTAGAGATCCTAGCGGGAGGACTTCCTACAATGAGCAGTTCTTC.

This clonotype was counted at least ten times. This chain joins TRBV7-3 and TRBJ2-1; 7 nucleotides agree with TRBD2. Germline assignment: CDR1 SGHTA and CDR2 FQGTGA. Germline trimming cut 3 bases from V and 5 bases from J; bases unmatched to any gene: 10. This CDR3 has 16 amino acids. CDR3 in amino acids: CASSLGSAGFNNEQFF. The DNA for the CDR3 is TGTGCCAGCAGCTTGGGATCAGCGGGGTTCAACAATGAGCAGTTCTTC.

The V call is TRBV19, the J call TRBJ1-5; 8 bases are a match to TRBD1. CDR1 is LNHDA and CDR2 is SQIVND in the germline V gene (reference sequence). V lost 4 bases, J lost 7 bases, and 12 bases stayed unmatched. CDR3 length: 16 amino acids. This CDR3 reads CASSSRDRGKKQPQHF. The CDR3 region has the DNA TGTGCCAGTAGTAGCCGAGACAGGGGAAAGAAGCAGCCCCAGCATTTT.

This clonotype was picked up a small number of times. This chain links TRBV27 with TRBJ2-1; 8 bases agree with TRBD2. V dropped 4 bases and J dropped 8; count of bases not matched to a gene: 7. Germline V lookup: CDR1 MNHEY, CDR2 SMNVEV (reference sequence). This CDR3 is 14 amino acids long. The CDR3 region is CASSWREAGHEQFF. Written as DNA, the CDR3 is TGTGCCAGCAGTTGGCGGGAGGCGGGTCATGAGCAGTTCTTC.

This chain connects TRBV6-5 to TRBJ2-1; TRBD2 is a possible D gene (5 bases). The CDR3 totals 16 residues. Germline V gene data show CDR1 as MNHEY and CDR2 as SVGAGI. With 2 bases removed from V and 4 bases from J, the gap between germline ends came to 15 bases. The DNA of the CDR3 is TGTGCCAGCAGTTACGGTATGGGAGAGAGGTACAATGAGCAGTTCTTC. This gives the protein CASSYGMGERYNEQFF.

This clonotype was detected a few times. This chain connects TRBV5-6 to TRBJ2-3; TRBD1 agrees at 11 bases. After removal of 5 bases from V and 4 bases from J, the junction contained 6 bases not matched to a gene. This CDR3 spans 15 amino acids. The germline CDR1 and CDR2 sequences are SGHDT and YYEEEE. The CDR3, as DNA: TGTGCCAGCAGTTGGACAGGGGGCTCCTCAGATACGCAGTATTTT. This encodes CASSWTGGSSDTQYF.

This rearrangement joins TRBV15 to TRBJ2-1; 7 bases are a match to TRBD2. The length of the CDR3 is 15 residues. Germline CDR1 and CDR2: LNHNV and YYDKDF (reference sequence). V was clipped by 3 bases and J by 2 bases; unmatched bases: 4. The DNA of the CDR3 is TGTGCCACCAGCAGGACTAGCACCCCCTACAATGAGCAGTTCTTC. It yields the protein CATSRTSTPYNEQFF.

This clonotype was seen only a few times. The chain has TRBV12-3 or TRBV12-4 and TRBJ1-5; TRBD1 agrees at 7 bases. Unmatched junction bases numbered 16, after V lost 6 bases and J lost 2 bases. CDR3 length: 18 amino acids. CDR3 sequence reads: CASRGGQAVTSGNQPQHF. The CDR3 nucleotides read TGTGCCAGCAGAGGCGGACAGGCGGTCACAAGTGGCAATCAGCCCCAGCATTTT.

Remarks on this clonotype: The germline gene is not matched at one end of the junction; a read error may be the cause. The chain recombines TRBV7-9 with TRBJ1-1; a weak D match, TRBD1 (5 bases). Germline V gene sequence: CDR1 SEHNR, CDR2 FQNEAQ (reference sequence). The length of the CDR3 is 14 residues. CDR3 sequence reads: CACSLVGGSGSAFF. CDR3 bases: TGTGCCTGCAGCTTAGTGGGGGGTTCAGGTTCGGCTTTCTTT.

This clonotype was found a few times. The chain recombines TRBV6-5 with TRBJ2-7; D possibly corresponds to TRBD2 (6 bases). The CDR3 consists of 15 residues. V was trimmed by 0 bases and J by 2 bases, leaving 11 bases between them. Germline CDR1 MNHEY, CDR2 SVGAGI. CDR3 DNA: TGTGCCAGCAGTTACTCGAGGGGAGGTCCCTACGAGCAGTACTTC. Protein: CASSYSRGGPYEQYF.

This clonotype was recorded a few times. The gene calls are TRBV15 and TRBJ2-3; unclear D gene. The germline V and J ends were trimmed by 0 bases and 6 bases, with 7 bases remaining between them. Germline V gives CDR1 LNHNV, CDR2 YYDKDF (reference sequence). The CDR3 consists of 13 residues. As DNA, the CDR3 is TGTGCCACCAGCAGAGATCACACTGATACGCAGTATTTT. It translates to CATSRDHTDTQYF.

The chain uses TRBV12-3 or TRBV12-4 and TRBJ2-1; tentative D call: TRBD2 (5 bases). CDR3 length equals 14 residues. V gave up 8 bases and J gave up 3 bases, with 14 bases separating them. CDR3 region: CASRLEGVYNEQFF. The CDR3, as DNA: TGTGCCAGCCGCCTTGAGGGAGTCTACAATGAGCAGTTCTTC.

V and J are TRBV5-1 and TRBJ2-7, with 11 bases fitting TRBD2. The CDR3 extends over 14 amino acids. The junction had 4 bases not matched to a gene; V was cut back by 6 bases and J by 2 bases. CDR1 and CDR2 (germline): SGHRS, YFSETQ. This CDR3 is CASTTLAGAYEQYF. CDR3 coding DNA: TGCGCCAGCACCACACTAGCGGGAGCCTACGAGCAGTACTTC.